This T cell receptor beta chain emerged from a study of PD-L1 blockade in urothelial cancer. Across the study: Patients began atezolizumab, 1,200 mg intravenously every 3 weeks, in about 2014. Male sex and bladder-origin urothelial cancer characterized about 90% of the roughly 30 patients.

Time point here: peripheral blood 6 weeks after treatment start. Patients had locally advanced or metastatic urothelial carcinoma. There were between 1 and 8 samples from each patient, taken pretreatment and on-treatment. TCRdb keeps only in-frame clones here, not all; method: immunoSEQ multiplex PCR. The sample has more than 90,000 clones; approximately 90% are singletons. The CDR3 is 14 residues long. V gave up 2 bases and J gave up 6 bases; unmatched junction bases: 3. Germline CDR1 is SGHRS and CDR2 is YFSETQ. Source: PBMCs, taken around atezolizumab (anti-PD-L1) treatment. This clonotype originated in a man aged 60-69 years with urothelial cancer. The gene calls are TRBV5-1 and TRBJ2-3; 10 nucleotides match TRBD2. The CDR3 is CASSLLAGTDTQYF. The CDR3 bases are TGCGCCAGCAGCTTACTAGCGGGGACCGATACGCAGTATTTT.